This T cell receptor beta chain was recovered during a study of cytomegalovirus exposure and HLA in healthy donors. The PCR made use of 60 Vbeta and 13 Jbeta primers. The data were produced by immunoSEQ multiplex PCR, yet TCRdb's version contains in-frame clones alone and is incomplete. The listing contains over 60,000 clones. Study-level findings and limits: Some V segments, including TRBV6-2 and TRBV6-3, were excluded as indistinguishable. In a later analysis, TCR beta V- and J-gene trimming was associated with a missense DCLRE1C variant.

As for this clone: The antigen is not known.

From germline, CDR1 is SGDLS and CDR2 YYNGEE. This CDR3 region has 14 residues. With 0 bases removed from V and 1 base from J, the gap between germline ends came to 5 bases. The chain has TRBV9 and TRBJ1-3; no definite D call. This TCR was sampled from a female donor in good health and CMV-seropositive. The specimen was PBMCs. The CDR3 sequence is CASSVAQSGNTIYF. For the CDR3, the DNA is TGTGCCAGCAGCGTAGCCCAGTCTGGAAACACCATATATTTT. The full variable domain, its missing parts supplied by reference TRBV9 and TRBJ1-3, is DSGVTQTPKHLITATGQRVTLRCSPRSGDLSVYWYQQSLDQGLQFLIQYYNGEERAKGNILERFSAQQFPDLHSELNLSSLELGDSALYFCASSVAQSGNTIYFGEGSWLTVV.